This TCR beta chain came from a study of blood T cell repertoires in COVID-19. At the level of the study: Samples of COVID-19 (acute and convalescent) were obtained from the United States, Italy and Spain.

Cohort placement rested on clinical history that participants reported themselves. V shed 3 bases and J shed 8 bases, with 13 bases lying between them. The CDR3 extends over 14 amino acids. The V gene's germline CDR1 is KGHSH and CDR2 LQKENI. Sequencing used immunoSEQ multiplex PCR; TCRdb keeps in-frame clones, though not all of them. The sample records under 200,000 clones, about 82% being singletons. The origin of this receptor is a man aged 35 to 55 with acute COVID-19. The sequenced sample was PBMCs or T cells enriched from blood (not recorded which). The chain links TRBV18 to TRBJ1-4; D possibly corresponds to TRBD1 (5 bases). CDR3: CASSPTVGGEKLFF. The DNA for the CDR3 is TGTGCCAGCTCACCGACAGTGGGGGGAGAAAAACTGTTTTTT. Full variable domain (remainder filled in from reference TRBV18 and TRBJ1-4): NAGVMQNPRHLVRRRGQEARLRCSPMKGHSHVYWYRQLPEEGLKFMVYLQKENIIDESGMPKERFSAEFPKEGPSILRIQQVVRGDSAAYFCASSPTVGGEKLFFGSGTQLSVL.